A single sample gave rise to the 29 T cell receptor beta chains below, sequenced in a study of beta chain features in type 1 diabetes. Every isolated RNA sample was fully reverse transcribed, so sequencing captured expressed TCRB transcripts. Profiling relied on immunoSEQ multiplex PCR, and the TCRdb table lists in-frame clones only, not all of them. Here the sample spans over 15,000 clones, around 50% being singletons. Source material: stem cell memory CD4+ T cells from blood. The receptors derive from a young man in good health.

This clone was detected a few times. CDR3 in DNA: TGTGCCAGCAGTGAATCCAGGATTGACATTCAGTACTTC. Encoded protein: CASSESRIDIQYF. This chain links TRBV6-1 with TRBJ2-4, with unresolved D. The length of the CDR3 is 13 residues. Trimming cost V 2 bases and J 8 bases, with 10 bases left between them. CDR1 is MNHNS and CDR2 is SASEGT in the germline V gene.

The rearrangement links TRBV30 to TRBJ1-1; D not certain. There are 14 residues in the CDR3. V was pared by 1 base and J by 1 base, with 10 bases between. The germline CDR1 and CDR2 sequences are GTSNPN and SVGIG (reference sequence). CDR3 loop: CAWSDFGGNTEAFF. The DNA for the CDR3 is TGTGCCTGGAGTGATTTCGGAGGGAACACTGAAGCTTTCTTT.

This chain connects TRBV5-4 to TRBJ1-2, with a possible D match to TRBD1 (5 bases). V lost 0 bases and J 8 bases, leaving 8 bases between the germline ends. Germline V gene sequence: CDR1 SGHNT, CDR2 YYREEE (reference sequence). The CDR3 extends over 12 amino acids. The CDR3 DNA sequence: TGTGCCAGCAGCTTGGACAGGACGGGCTACACCTTC. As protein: CASSLDRTGYTF.

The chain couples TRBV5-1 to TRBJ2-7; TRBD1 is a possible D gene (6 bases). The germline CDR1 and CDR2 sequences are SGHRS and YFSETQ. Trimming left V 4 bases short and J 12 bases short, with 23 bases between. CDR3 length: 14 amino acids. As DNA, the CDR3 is TGCGCCAGCAGCCCCTCCGGGACACCTTCTTATTCGTACTTC. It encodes CASSPSGTPSYSYF.

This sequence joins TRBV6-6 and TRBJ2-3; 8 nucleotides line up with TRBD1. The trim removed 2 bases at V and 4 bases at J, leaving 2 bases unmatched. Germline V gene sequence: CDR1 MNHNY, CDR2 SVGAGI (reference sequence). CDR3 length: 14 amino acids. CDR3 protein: CASSYGQGADTQYF. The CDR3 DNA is TGTGCCAGCAGTTACGGACAGGGAGCAGATACGCAGTATTTT.

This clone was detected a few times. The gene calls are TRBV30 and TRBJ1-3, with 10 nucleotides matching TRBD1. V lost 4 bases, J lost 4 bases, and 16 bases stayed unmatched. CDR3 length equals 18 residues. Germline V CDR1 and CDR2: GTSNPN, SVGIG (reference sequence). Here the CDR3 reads CAWIPDRTGTGVGNTIYF. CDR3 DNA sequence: TGTGCCTGGATACCCGATCGCACCGGGACAGGGGTCGGAAACACCATATATTTT. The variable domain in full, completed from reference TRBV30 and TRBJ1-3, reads SQTIHQWPATLVQPVGSPLSLECTVEGTSNPNLYWYRQAAGRGLQLLFYSVGIGQISSEVPQNLSASRPQDRQFILSSKKLLLSDSGFYLCAWIPDRTGTGVGNTIYFGEGSWLTVV.

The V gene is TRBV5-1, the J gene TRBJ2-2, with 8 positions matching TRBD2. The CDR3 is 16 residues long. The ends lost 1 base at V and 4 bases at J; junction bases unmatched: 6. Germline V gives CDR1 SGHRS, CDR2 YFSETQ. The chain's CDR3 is CASSLFGGASTGELFF. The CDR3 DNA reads TGCGCCAGCAGCTTGTTCGGGGGGGCATCCACCGGGGAGCTGTTTTTT.

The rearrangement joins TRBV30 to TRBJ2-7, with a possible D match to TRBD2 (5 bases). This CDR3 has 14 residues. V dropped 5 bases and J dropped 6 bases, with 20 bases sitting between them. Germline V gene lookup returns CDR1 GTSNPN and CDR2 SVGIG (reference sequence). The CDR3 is CAWAAGPLEGEQYF. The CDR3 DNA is TGTGCCTGGGCCGCCGGCCCCCTTGAGGGCGAGCAGTACTTC. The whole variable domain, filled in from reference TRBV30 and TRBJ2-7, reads SQTIHQWPATLVQPVGSPLSLECTVEGTSNPNLYWYRQAAGRGLQLLFYSVGIGQISSEVPQNLSASRPQDRQFILSSKKLLLSDSGFYLCAWAAGPLEGEQYFGPGTRLTVT.

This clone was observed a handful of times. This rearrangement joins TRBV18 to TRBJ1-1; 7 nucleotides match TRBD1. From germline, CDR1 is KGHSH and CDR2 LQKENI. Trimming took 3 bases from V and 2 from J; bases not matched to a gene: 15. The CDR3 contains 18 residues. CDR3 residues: CASSPRPQGQGGNTEAFF. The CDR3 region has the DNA TGTGCCAGCTCACCTCGACCTCAGGGTCAGGGGGGAAACACTGAAGCTTTCTTT.

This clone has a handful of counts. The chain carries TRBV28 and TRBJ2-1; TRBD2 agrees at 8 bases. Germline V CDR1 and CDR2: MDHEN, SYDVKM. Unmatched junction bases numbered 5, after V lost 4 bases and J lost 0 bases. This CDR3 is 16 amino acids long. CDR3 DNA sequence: TGTGCCAGCAGTTCTAGGCGGGGGGCCTCCTACAATGAGCAGTTCTTC. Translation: CASSSRRGASYNEQFF.

The CDR3 reads CASYRGRTGELFF. The CDR3 nucleotides are TGTGCCTCATACAGGGGGAGGACCGGGGAGCTGTTTTTT. The chain has TRBV30 and TRBJ2-2, with 8 bases that match TRBD1. V dropped 7 bases and J dropped 5; count of bases not matched to a gene: 6. CDR1 and CDR2 (germline): GTSNPN, SVGIG (reference sequence). This CDR3 has 13 amino acids.

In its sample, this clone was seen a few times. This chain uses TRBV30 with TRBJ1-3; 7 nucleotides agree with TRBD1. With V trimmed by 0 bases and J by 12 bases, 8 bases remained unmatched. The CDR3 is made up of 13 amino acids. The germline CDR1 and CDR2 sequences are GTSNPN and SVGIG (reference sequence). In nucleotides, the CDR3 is TGTGCCTGGAGTGTACTGTTTACAGGGGACATATATTTT. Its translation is CAWSVLFTGDIYF.

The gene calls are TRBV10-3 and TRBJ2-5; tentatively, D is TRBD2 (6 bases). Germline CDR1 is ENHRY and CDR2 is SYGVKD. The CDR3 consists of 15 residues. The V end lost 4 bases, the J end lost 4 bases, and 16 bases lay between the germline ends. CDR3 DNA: TGTGCCATCAGTGCCTCGGGGCGGGGTGCAGAGACCCAGTACTTC. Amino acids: CAISASGRGAETQYF.

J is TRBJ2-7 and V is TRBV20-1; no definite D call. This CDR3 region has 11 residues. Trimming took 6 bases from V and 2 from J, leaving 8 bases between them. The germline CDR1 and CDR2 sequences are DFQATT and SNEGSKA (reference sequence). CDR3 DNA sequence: TGCAGTGCCCTAGTTACCTACGAGCAGTACTTC. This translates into CSALVTYEQYF.

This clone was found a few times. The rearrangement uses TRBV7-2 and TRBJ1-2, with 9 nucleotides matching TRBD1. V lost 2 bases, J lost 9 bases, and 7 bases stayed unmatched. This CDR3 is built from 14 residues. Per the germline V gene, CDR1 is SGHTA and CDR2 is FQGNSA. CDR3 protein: CASSLWDRDESYTF. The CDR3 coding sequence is TGTGCCAGCAGCTTATGGGACAGGGACGAGAGCTACACCTTC.

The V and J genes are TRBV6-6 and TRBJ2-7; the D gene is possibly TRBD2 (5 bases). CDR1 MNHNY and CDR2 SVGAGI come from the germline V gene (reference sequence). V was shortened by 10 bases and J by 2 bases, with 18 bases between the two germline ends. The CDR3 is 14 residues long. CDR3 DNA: TGTGCCACTGAAAGAGGAGGTGCCGCCTACGAGCAGTACTTC. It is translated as CATERGGAAYEQYF.

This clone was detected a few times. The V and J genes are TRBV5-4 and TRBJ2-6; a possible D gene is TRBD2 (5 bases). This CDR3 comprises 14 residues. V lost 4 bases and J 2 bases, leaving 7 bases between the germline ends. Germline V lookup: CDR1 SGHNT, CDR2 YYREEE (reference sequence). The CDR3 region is CASSDGAGANVLTF. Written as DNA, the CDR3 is TGTGCCAGCAGCGACGGGGCTGGGGCCAACGTCCTGACTTTC.

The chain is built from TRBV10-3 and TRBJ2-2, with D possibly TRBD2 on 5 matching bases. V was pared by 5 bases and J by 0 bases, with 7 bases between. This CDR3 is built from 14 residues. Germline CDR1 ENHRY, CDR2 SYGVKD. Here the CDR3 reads CAISPDSNTGELFF. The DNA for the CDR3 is TGTGCCATCAGTCCGGACTCGAACACCGGGGAGCTGTTTTTT.

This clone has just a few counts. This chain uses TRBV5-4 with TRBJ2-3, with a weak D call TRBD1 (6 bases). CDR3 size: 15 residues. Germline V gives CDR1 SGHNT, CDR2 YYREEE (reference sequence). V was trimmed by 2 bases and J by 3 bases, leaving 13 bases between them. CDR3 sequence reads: CASSLGQGYTDTQYF. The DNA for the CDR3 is TGTGCCAGCAGCTTAGGGCAGGGGTATACAGATACGCAGTATTTT.

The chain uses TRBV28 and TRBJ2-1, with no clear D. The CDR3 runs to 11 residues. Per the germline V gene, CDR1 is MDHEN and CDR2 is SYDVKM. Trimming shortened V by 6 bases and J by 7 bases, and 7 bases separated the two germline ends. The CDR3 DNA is TGTGCCAGCAGGCACAAGAATGAGCAGTTCTTC. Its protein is CASRHKNEQFF.

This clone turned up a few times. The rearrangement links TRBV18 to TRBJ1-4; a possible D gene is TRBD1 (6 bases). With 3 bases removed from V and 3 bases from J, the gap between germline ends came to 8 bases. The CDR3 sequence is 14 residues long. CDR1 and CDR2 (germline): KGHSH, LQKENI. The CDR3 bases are TGTGCCAGCTCACCTGCAGGGGCTAATGAAAAACTGTTTTTT. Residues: CASSPAGANEKLFF.

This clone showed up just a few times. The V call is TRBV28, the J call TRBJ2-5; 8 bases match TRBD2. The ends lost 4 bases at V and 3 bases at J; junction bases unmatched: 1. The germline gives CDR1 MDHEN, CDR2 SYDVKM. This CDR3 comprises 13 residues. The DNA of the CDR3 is TGTGCCAGCAGTTCAGCGGGAGAAGAGACCCAGTACTTC. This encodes CASSSAGEETQYF.

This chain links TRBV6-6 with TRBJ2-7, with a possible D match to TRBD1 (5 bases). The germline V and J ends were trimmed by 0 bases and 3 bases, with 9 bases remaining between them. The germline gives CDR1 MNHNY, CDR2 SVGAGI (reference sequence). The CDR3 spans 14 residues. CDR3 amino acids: CASSYSLRDYEQYF. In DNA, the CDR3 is TGTGCCAGCAGTTACTCGCTCAGGGACTACGAGCAGTACTTC.

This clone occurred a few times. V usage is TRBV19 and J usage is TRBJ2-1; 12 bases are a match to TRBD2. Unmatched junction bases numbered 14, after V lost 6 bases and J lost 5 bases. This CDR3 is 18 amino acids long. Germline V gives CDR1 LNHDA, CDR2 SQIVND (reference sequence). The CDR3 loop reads CASSKRLAGARHDNEQFF. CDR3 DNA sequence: TGTGCCAGTAGCAAACGACTAGCGGGAGCGCGACATGACAATGAGCAGTTCTTC.

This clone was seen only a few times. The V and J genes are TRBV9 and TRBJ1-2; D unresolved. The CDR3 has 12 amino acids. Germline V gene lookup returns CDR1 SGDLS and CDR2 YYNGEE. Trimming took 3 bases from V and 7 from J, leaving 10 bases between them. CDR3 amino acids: CASSGTMSGYTF. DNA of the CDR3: TGTGCCAGCAGCGGTACTATGTCTGGCTACACCTTC.

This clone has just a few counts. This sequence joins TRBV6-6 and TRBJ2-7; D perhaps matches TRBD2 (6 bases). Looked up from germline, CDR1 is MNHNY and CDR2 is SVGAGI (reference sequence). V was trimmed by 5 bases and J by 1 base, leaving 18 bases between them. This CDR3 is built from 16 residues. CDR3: CASSPAGPRGSYEQYF. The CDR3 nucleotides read TGTGCCAGCAGTCCGGCGGGGCCCCGAGGTTCCTACGAGCAGTACTTC.

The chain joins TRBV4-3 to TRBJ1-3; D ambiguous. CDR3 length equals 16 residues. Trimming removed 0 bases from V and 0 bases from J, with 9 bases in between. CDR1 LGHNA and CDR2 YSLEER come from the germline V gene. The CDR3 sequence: CASSQDHLSSGNTIYF. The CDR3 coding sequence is TGCGCCAGCAGCCAAGATCATCTGAGCTCTGGAAACACCATATATTTT.

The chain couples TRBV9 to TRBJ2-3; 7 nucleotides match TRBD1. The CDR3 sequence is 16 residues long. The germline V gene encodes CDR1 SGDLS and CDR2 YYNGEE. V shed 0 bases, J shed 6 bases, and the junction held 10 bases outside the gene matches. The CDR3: CASSVAGTVHMDTQYF. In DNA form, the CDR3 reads TGTGCCAGCAGCGTAGCCGGGACAGTCCACATGGATACGCAGTATTTT.

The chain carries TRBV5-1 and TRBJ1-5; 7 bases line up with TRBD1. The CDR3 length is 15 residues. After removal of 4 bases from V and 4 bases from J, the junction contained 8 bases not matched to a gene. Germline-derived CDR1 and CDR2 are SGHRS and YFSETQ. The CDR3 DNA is TGCGCCAGCAGCCGGGACAGTGGGTTTAATCAGCCCCAGCATTTT. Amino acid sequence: CASSRDSGFNQPQHF.